The source of this TCR beta chain is a study of blood T cell repertoires in COVID-19. The method was immunoSEQ multiplex PCR; TCRdb's version includes in-frame clones alone and lacks a portion of them. The sample includes about 130,000 clones, roughly four fifths of them seen just once. Looked up from germline, CDR1 is KGHSH and CDR2 is LQKENI. The CDR3 sequence is 14 residues long. Trimming stripped 6 bases from V and 7 bases from J, with 15 bases between. The source of this sequence is a man aged 60 to 69 with acute or convalescent COVID-19. The sequencing sample was made of peripheral blood. The chain carries TRBV18 and TRBJ1-4; D perhaps matches TRBD1 (6 bases). The CDR3 loop is CASSQTGLGEKLFF. The CDR3 DNA reads TGTGCCAGCTCGCAAACAGGGCTCGGTGAAAAACTGTTTTTT.